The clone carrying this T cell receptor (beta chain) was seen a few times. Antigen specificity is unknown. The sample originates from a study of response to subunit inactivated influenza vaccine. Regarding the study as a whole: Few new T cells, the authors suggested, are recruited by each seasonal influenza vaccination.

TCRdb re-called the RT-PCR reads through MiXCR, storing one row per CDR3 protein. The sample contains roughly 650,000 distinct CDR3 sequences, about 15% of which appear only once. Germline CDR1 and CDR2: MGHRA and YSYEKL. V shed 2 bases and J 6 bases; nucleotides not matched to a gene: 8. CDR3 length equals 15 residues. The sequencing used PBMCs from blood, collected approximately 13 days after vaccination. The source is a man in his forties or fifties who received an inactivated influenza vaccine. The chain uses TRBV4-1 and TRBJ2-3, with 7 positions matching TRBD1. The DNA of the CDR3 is TGCGCCAGCAGCCAACTGTTCAGGGGACAGGATACGCAGTATTTT. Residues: CASSQLFRGQDTQYF.